This T cell receptor (beta chain) stems from a study of vaccination and CD4 T cells after COVID-19. Overall study: Stimulation of cells relied on overlapping spike peptides derived from SARS-CoV-2, HCoV-NL63, HCoV-OC43 and HCoV-229E. Study-level points and caveats: Nearly all convalescent vaccine-specific clones, 304 of 307, recognized only SARS-CoV-2 spike. Median SARS-CoV-2-reactive clonotype numbers went from 21 to 38; this increase was not significant.

This clonotype appeared a few times. Its specificity is unknown. The Oncomine TCR Beta short-read assay was applied to DNA of cultured CD4+ T cells. TCRdb ran MiXCR on the PCR reads and lists one entry per CDR3 protein. The sample lists around 13,000 distinct CDR3 sequences; 27% were seen once. Treatment defined: approximately nine-day PBMC culture with coronavirus spike peptide pools or control peptides (ViraFEST assay). TCRs were sequenced by ViraFEST after antigen-specific T cells had been expanded with peptide pools. The CDR3 covers 15 residues. Trimming cost V 1 base and J 3 bases, with 10 bases left between them. Per germline, CDR1 SGHTA and CDR2 FQGNSA.

The TCR originated in a human donor who received a COVID-19 vaccine. The rearrangement links TRBV7-2 to TRBJ1-3; tentatively, D is TRBD1 (6 bases). This specimen was CD4+ T cells from blood, cultured in vitro, taken before SARS-CoV-2 vaccination. For the CDR3, the DNA is TGTGCCAGCAGCTTAGAGGGGGAGAATGGAAACACCATATATTTT. Translated, it gives CASSLEGENGNTIYF.